These T cell receptor beta chains were read from a single sample in a study of early T cells in non-severe SARS-CoV-2 infection. Each CDR3 protein is one row after TCRdb ran MiXCR on the 5' RACE reads. The sample lists roughly 88,000 distinct CDR3 sequences; less than 15% were seen once. Sequencing was carried out using whole blood. These receptor sequences come from an adult who was a healthcare worker with PCR-confirmed SARS-CoV-2 infection or an uninfected control (not recorded which). CDR3s include the opening cysteine and the closing phenylalanine or tryptophan. D genes are given only for firm matches. Part of the rows lack a size; the others show once, few, many or a class for expanded clones.

>-|TRBJ1-6|TRBV3-1|-
CASSQDGGSGSPLHF
TGTGCCAGCAGCCAAGATGGGGGAAGTGGGTCACCCCTCCACTTT
>many|TRBJ2-3|TRBV11-2|-
CASSPSTDTQYF
TGTGCCAGCAGCCCGAGCACAGATACGCAGTATTTT
>-|TRBJ2-1|TRBV18|TRBD2
CASSYTLAGDNEQFF
TGTGCCAGCTCATATACACTAGCGGGGGACAATGAGCAGTTCTTC
>few|TRBJ2-7|TRBV11-2|TRBD1
CASSLSGGQRSYEQYF
TGTGCCAGCAGCTTATCAGGGGGACAAAGGTCCTACGAGCAGTACTTC
>few|TRBJ1-1|TRBV3-1|TRBD1
CASSQVLRTGRTEAFF
TGTGCCAGCAGCCAAGTCTTAAGGACAGGGAGAACTGAAGCTTTCTTT
>-|TRBJ2-5|TRBV2|TRBD2
CASTGLAGGQETQYF
TGTGCCAGCACTGGACTAGCGGGGGGGCAAGAGACCCAGTACTTC
>-|TRBJ2-1|TRBV4-2|-
CASTRTASSYNEQFF
TGTGCCAGCACCCGGACGGCGAGCTCCTACAATGAGCAGTTCTTC
>few|TRBJ2-5|TRBV5-1|-
CASGRNQETQYF
TGCGCCAGCGGCAGGAATCAAGAGACCCAGTACTTC
>few|TRBJ1-2|TRBV27|TRBD1
CASSLLGQGANGYTF
TGTGCCAGCAGTTTGTTAGGACAGGGGGCTAATGGCTACACCTTC
>-|TRBJ2-1|TRBV20-1|TRBD2
CSAPSLSGGALNEQFF
TGCAGTGCCCCGTCCCTTAGCGGGGGGGCCCTGAATGAGCAGTTCTTC